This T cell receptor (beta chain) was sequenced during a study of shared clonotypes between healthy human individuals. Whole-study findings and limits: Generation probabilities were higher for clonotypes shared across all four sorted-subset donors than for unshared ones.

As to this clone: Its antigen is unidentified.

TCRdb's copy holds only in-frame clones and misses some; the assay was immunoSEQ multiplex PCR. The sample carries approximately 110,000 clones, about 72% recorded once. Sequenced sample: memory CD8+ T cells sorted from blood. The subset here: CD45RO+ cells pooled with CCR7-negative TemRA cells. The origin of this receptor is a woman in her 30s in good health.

The DNA for the CDR3 is TGTGCCAGCAGTGATTACCGAAATAGCAATCAGCCCCAGCATTTT. Its translation: CASSDYRNSNQPQHF. The V call is TRBV2, the J call TRBJ1-5; D is uncertain. The CDR3 has 15 residues. Deletions cut 3 bases from V and 0 bases from J, with 9 bases between. Germline lookup yields CDR1 SNHLY and CDR2 FYNNEI.